This TCR beta chain was identified during a study of CD8+ T cells in alopecia areata. The treatment denotes: oral pan-JAK inhibitor, 5-10 mg twice daily. The CDR3 has 13 residues. CDR1 is SGHNT and CDR2 is YENEEA in the germline V gene. V was shortened by 4 bases and J by 8 bases, with 14 bases between the two germline ends. TCR sequencing used cDNA made by reverse transcription of extracted RNA. Sequencing used immunoSEQ multiplex PCR; TCRdb keeps in-frame clones, though not all of them. The sample lists about 220,000 clones, about 57% occurring once. This clone was recorded many times. This sequence joins TRBV11-3 and TRBJ1-2, with D unclear. The sequence came from a human donor with alopecia areata. Sequencing was performed on CD4+ T cells sorted from blood, taken at week 4, from a patient treated with tofacitinib. The DNA for the CDR3 is TGTGCCAGCAGCTACTCGGGGTTGCAAGGCTACACCTTC. Its protein is CASSYSGLQGYTF.